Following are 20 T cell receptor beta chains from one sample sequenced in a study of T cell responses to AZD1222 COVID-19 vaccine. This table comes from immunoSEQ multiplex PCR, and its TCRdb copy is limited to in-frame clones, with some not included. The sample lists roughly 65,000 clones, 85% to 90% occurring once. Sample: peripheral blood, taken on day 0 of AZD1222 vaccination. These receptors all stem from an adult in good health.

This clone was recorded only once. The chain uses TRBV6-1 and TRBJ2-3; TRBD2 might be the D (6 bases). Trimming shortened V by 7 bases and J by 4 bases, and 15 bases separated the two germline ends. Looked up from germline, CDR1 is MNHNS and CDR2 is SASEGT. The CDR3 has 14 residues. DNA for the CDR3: TGTGCCAGCATCCCCTCCGGGAGCCCAGATACGCAGTATTTT. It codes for CASIPSGSPDTQYF.

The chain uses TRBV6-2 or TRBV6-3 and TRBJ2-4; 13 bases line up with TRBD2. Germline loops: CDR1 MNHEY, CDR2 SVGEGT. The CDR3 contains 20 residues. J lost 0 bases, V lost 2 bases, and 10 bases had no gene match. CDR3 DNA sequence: TGTGCCAGCAGTTACACCGCCGGGACTAGCGGGACCCTAGCCAAAAACATTCAGTACTTC. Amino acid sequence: CASSYTAGTSGTLAKNIQYF.

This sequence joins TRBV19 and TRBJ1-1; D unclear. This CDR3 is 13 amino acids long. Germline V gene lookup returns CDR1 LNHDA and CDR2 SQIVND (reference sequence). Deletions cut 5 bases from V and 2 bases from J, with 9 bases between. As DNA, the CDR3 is TGTGCCAGTAGTCCCAGCTCCAACACTGAAGCTTTCTTT. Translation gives CASSPSSNTEAFF.

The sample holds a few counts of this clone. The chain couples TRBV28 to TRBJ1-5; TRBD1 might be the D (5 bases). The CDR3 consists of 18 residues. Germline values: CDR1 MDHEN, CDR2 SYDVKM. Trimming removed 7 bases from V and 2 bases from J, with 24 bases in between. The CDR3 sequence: CASTLPAWGGGGNQPQHF. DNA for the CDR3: TGTGCCAGCACCCTCCCGGCTTGGGGTGGAGGGGGCAATCAGCCCCAGCATTTT.

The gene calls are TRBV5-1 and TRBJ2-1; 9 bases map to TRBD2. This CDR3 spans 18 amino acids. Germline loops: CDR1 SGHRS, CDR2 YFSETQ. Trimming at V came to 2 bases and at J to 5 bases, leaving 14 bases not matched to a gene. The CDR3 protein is CASSFPSKAGGLNNEQFF. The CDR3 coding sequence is TGCGCCAGCAGCTTCCCCAGTAAAGCGGGAGGTCTCAACAATGAGCAGTTCTTC. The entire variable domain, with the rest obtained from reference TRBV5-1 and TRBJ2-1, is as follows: KAGVTQTPRYLIKTRGQQVTLSCSPISGHRSVSWYQQTPGQGLQFLFEYFSETQRNKGNFPGRFSGRQFSNSRSEMNVSTLELGDSALYLCASSFPSKAGGLNNEQFFGPGTRLTVL.

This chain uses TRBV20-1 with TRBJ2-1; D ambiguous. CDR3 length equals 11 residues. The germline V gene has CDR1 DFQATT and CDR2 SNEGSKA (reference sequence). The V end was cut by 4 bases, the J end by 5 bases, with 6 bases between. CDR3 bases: TGCAGTGCTACACGGAACAATGAGCAGTTCTTC. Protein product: CSATRNNEQFF.

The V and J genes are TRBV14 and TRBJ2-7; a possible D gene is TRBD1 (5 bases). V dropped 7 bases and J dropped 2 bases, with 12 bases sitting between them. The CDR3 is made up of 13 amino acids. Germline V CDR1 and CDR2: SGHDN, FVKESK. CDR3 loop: CASTPGWTYEQYF. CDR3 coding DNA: TGTGCCAGCACCCCAGGGTGGACCTACGAGCAGTACTTC.

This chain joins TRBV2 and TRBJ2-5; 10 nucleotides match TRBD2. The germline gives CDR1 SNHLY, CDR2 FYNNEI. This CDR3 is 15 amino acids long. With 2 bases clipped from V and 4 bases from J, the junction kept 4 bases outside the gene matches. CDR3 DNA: TGTGCCAGCAGTGAATTTTCTAGCGGGAGAGAGACCCAGTACTTC. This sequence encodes CASSEFSSGRETQYF.

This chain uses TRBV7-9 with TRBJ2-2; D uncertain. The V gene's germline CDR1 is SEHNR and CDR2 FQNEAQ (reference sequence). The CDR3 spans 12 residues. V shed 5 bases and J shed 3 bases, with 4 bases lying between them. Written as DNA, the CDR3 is TGTGCCAGCAGCCCTTACACCGGGGAGCTGTTTTTT. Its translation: CASSPYTGELFF. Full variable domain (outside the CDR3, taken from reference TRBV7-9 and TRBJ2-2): DTGVSQNPRHKITKRGQNVTFRCDPISEHNRLYWYRQTLGQGPEFLTYFQNEAQLEKSRLLSDRFSAERPKGSFSTLEIQRTEQGDSAMYLCASSPYTGELFFGEGSRLTVL.

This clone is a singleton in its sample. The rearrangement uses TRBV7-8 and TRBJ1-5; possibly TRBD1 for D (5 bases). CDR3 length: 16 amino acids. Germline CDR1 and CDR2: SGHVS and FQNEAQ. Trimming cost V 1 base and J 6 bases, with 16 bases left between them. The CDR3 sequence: CASSLDMAGHGQPQHF. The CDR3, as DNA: TGTGCCAGCAGCTTAGATATGGCAGGGCATGGTCAGCCCCAGCATTTT.

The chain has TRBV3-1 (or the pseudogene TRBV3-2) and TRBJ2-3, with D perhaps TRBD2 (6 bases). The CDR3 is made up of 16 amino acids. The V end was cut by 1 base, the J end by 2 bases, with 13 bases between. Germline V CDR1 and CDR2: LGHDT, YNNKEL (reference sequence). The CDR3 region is CASSQVRGINTDTQYF. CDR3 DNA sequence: TGTGCCAGCAGCCAAGTTCGCGGGATCAACACAGATACGCAGTATTTT.

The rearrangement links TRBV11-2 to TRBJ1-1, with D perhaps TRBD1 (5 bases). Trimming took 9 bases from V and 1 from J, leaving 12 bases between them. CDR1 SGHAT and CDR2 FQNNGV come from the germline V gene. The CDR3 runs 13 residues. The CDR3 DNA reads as TGTGCCAGTCAAACAGGTGGGAACACTGAAGCTTTCTTT. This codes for CASQTGGNTEAFF.

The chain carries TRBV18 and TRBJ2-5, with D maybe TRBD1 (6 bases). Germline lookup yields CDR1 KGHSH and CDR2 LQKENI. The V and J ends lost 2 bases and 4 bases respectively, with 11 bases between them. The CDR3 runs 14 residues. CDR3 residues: CASSPWGRGETQYF. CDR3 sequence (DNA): TGTGCCAGCTCACCATGGGGGCGCGGAGAGACCCAGTACTTC.

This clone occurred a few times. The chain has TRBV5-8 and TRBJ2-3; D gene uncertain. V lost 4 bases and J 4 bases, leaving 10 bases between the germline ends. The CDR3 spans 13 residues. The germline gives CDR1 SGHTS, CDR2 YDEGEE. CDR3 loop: CASSPISSDTQYF. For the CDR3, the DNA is TGTGCCAGCAGCCCGATTTCCTCAGATACGCAGTATTTT.

CDR3 DNA: TGTGCCAGCAGTTTGATGGCAGGAGCCAGCACTGAAGCTTTCTTT. This codes for CASSLMAGASTEAFF. The chain recombines TRBV27 with TRBJ1-1; D is uncertain. CDR3 length equals 15 residues. V dropped 3 bases and J dropped 4 bases, with 15 bases sitting between them. The germline gives CDR1 MNHEY, CDR2 SMNVEV (reference sequence).

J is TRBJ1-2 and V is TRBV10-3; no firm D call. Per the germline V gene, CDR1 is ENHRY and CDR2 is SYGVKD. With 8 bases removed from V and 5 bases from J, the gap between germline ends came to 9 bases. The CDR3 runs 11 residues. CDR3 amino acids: CAIGPPYGYTF. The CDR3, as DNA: TGTGCCATCGGGCCTCCGTATGGCTACACCTTC.

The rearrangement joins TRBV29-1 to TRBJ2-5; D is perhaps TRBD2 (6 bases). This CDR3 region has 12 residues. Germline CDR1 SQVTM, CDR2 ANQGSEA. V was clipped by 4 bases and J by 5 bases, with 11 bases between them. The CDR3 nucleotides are TGCAGCGTTGTTTCAGGGAGGGAGACCCAGTACTTC. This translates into CSVVSGRETQYF.

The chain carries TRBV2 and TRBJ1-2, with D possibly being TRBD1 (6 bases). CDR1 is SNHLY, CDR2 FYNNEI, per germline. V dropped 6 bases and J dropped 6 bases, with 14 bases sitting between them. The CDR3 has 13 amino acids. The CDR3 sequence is CASSVTGFDGYTF. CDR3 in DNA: TGTGCCAGCAGCGTGACAGGTTTCGATGGCTACACCTTC.

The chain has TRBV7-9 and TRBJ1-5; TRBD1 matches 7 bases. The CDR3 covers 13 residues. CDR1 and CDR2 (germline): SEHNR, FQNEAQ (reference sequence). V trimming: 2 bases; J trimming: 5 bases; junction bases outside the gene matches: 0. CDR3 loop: CASSLTGDQPQHF. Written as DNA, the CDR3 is TGTGCCAGCAGCTTAACAGGGGATCAGCCCCAGCATTTT.

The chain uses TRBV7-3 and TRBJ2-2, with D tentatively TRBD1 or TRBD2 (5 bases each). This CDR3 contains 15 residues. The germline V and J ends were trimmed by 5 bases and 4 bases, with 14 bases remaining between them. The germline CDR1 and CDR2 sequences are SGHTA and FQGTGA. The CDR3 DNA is TGTGCCAGCAGCAAAGACAGCGGAGGCACCGGGGAGCTGTTTTTT. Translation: CASSKDSGGTGELFF.